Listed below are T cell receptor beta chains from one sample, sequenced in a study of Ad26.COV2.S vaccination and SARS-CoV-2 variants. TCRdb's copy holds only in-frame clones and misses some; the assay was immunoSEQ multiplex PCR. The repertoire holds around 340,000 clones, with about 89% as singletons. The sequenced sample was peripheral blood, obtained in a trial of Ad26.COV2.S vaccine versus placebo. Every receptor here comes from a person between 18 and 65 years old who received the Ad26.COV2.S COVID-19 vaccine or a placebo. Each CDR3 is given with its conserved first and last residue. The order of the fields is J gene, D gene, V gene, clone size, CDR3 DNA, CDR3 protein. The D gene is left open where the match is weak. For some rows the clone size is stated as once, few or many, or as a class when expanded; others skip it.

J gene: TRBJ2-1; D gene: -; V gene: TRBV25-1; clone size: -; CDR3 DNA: TGTGCCAGCAGTGAATACAGCGGACAGACCTACAATGAGCAGTTCTTC; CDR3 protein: CASSEYSGQTYNEQFF
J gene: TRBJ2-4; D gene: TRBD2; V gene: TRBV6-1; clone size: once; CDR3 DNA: TGTGCCAGCAGTGCGGATGGACTAGGGTTCGTCAAAAACATTCAGTACTTC; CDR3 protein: CASSADGLGFVKNIQYF
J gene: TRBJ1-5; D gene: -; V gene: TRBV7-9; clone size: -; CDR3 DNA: TGTGCCAGCAGCTTAGGTGTTAATCAGCCCCAGCATTTT; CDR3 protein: CASSLGVNQPQHF
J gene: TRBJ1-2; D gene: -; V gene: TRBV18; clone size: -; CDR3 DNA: TGTGCCAGCTCACAGGCCTATGGCTACACCTTC; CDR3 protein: CASSQAYGYTF
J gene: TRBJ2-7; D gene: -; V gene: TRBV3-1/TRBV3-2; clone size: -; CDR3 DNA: TGTGCCAGCAGCCAAGTTACCTCCTACGAGCAGTACTTC; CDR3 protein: CASSQVTSYEQYF
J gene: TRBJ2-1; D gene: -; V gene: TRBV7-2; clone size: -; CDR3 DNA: TGTGCCAGCAGCTTAGGAGGGACACTCTCCTCCTACAATGAGCAGTTCTTC; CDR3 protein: CASSLGGTLSSYNEQFF
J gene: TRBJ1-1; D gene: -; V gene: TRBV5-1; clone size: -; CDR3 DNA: TGCGCCAGCAGCTTCGTAGGGATGAACACTGAAGCTTTCTTT; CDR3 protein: CASSFVGMNTEAFF
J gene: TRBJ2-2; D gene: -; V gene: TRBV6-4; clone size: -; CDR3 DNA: TGTGCCAGCAGTCCCAATGACGGGGAGCTGTTTTTT; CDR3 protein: CASSPNDGELFF
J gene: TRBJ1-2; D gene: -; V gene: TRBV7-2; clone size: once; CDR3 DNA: TGTGCCAGCAGCTCAACAGGGACCTATGGCTACACCTTC; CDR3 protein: CASSSTGTYGYTF
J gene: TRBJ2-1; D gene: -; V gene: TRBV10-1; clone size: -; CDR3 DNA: TGCGCCAGCAGTGAGTGGGCAGATCCTAGGAGCTCCTACAATGAGCAGTTCTTC; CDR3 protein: CASSEWADPRSSYNEQFF
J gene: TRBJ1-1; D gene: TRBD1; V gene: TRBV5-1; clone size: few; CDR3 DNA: TGCGCCAGCTGGTCGGGACAGGGGGCCGGGGACACTGAAGCTTTCTTT; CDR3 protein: CASWSGQGAGDTEAFF
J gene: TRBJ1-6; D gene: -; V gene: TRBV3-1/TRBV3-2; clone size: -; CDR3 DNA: TGTGCCAGCAGCCAAGATCATCGTTATAATTCACCCCTCCACTTT; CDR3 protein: CASSQDHRYNSPLHF
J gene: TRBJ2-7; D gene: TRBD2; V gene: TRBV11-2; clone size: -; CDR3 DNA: TGTGCCAGCAGCTTTGCCGGCGGGAGGGTCCTCGGGCAGTACTTC; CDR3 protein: CASSFAGGRVLGQYF
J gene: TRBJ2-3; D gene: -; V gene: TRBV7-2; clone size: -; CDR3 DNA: TGTGCCAGCAGCTTAGTGTACAGCGGTGGCACAGATACGCAGTATTTT; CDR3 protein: CASSLVYSGGTDTQYF
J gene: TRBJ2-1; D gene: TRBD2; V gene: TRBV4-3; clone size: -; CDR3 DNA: TGCGCCAGCAGCCAAGTTCGGACTAGCGATGAGCAGTTCTTC; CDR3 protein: CASSQVRTSDEQFF
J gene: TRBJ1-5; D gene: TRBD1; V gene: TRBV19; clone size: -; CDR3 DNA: TGTGCCAGTAGGCCCCGGGACAGGGGCGGCAATCAGCCCCAGCATTTT; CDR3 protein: CASRPRDRGGNQPQHF
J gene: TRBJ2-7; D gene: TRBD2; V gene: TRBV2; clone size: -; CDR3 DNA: TGTGCCAGCAAGCCTGGAGCGGGAGGCTACGAGCAGTACTTC; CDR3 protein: CASKPGAGGYEQYF
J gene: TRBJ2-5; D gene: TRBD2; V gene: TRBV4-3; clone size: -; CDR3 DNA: TGCGCCAGCAGCCAAGATTGGCTAGCGGGGGAAGAGACCCAGTACTTC; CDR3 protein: CASSQDWLAGEETQYF
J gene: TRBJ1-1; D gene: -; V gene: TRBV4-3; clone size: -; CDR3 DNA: TGCGCCAGCAGCCAAGAATTCGGAGGCACTGAAGCTTTCTTT; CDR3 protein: CASSQEFGGTEAFF
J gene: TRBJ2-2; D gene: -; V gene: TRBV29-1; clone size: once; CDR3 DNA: TGCAGCGTTGAGGGGGTGCCGAACACCGGGGAGCTGTTTTTT; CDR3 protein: CSVEGVPNTGELFF
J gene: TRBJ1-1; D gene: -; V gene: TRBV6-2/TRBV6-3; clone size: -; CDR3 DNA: TGTGCCAGCAGTACAATCAGGGGTGAAGCTTTCTTT; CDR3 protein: CASSTIRGEAFF
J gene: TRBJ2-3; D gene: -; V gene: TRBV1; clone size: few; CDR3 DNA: TGCACCAGCAGCCAAGCCCGACTAGCTAGCGAGGGGGATACGCAGTATTTT; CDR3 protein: CTSSQARLASEGDTQYF
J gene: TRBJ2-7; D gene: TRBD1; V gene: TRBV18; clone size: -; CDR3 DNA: TGTGCCAGCTCACCGGGGACAGGACCAGCCTACGAGCAGTACTTC; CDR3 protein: CASSPGTGPAYEQYF
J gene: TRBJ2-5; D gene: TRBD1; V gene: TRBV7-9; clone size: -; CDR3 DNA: TGTGCCAGCAGCTTAGGGGGGACAGGGGCCCAAGAGACCCAGTACTTC; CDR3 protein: CASSLGGTGAQETQYF
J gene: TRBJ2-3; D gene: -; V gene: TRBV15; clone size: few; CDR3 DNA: TGTGCCACCAGCGAGTCAGTTGGGGATACGCAGTATTTT; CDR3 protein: CATSESVGDTQYF
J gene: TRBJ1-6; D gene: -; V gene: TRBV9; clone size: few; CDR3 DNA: TGTGCCAGCAGCGTAACCGACAATTCACCCCTCCACTTT; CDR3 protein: CASSVTDNSPLHF
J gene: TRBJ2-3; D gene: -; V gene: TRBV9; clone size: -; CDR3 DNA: TGTGCCAGCAGCCCTAGCAGAAGCGGTAACACAGATACGCAGTATTTT; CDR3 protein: CASSPSRSGNTDTQYF
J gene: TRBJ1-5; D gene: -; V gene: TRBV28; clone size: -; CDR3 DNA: TGTGCCAGCAGTTTGGTCGCGGGACAACCGAATCAGCCCCAGCATTTT; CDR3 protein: CASSLVAGQPNQPQHF
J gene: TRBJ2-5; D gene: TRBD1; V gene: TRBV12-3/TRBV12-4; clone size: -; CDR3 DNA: TGTGCCAGCAGGGGACAGAGCCAAGAGACCCAGTACTTC; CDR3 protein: CASRGQSQETQYF
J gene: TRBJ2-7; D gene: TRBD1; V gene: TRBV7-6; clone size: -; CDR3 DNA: TGTGCCAGCAGCTTAGTATCTGGCAGGGGGCTTGGAGAGCAGTACTTC; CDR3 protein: CASSLVSGRGLGEQYF
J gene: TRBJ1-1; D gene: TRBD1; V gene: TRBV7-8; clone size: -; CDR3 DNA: TGTGCCAGCAGCTGGACCCAGGGACAGATGAACACTGAAGCTTTCTTT; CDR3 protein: CASSWTQGQMNTEAFF
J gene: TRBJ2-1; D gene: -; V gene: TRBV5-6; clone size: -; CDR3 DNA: TGTGCCAGCAGCCCACCCGCCGGCAATGAGCAGTTCTTC; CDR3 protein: CASSPPAGNEQFF
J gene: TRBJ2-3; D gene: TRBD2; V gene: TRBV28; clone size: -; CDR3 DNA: TGTGCCAGCAGTCGGACTAGCGGGAGGACAGATACGCAGTATTTT; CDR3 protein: CASSRTSGRTDTQYF
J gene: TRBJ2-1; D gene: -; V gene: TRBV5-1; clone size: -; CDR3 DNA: TGCGCCAGCAGCTTGGGAGGGACCACGCCTCCTTTTAATGAGCAGTTCTTC; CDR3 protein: CASSLGGTTPPFNEQFF
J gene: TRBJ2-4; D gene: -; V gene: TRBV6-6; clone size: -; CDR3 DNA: TGTGCCAGCAGTTCATCCGCCGCAATAAACATTCAGTACTTC; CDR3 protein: CASSSSAAINIQYF
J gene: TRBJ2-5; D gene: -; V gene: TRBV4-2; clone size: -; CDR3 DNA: TGTGCCAGCAGCCAAGCGGGAGCCCAAGAGACCCAGTACTTC; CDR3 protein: CASSQAGAQETQYF
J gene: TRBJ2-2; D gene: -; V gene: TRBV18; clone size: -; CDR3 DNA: TGTGCCAGCGCGAGGAGGAACACCGGGGAGCTGTTTTTT; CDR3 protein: CASARRNTGELFF
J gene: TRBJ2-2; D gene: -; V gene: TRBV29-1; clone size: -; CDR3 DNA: TGCAGCGTTGCAGGGGAAGGGGAGCTGTTTTTT; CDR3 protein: CSVAGEGELFF
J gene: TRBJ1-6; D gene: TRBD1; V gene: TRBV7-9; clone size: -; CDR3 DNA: TGTGCCAGCAGCTCATTGGGACAGGGTGTTAATTCACCCCTCCACTTT; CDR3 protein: CASSSLGQGVNSPLHF
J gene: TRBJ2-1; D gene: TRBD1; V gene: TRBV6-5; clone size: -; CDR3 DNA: TGTGCCAGCCAGGGGGCTACCAGGGGAAATGAGCAGTTCTTC; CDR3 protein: CASQGATRGNEQFF
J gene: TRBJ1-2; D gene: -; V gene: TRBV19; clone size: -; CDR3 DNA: TGTGCCAGTAGTATCGGCAGGGGTTCGAGCGGCTATGGCTACACCTTC; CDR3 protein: CASSIGRGSSGYGYTF
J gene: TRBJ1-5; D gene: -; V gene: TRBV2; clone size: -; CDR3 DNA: TGTGCCAGCAGTCAAACAGCGGGCCGGGGACAGCCCCAGCATTTT; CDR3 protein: CASSQTAGRGQPQHF
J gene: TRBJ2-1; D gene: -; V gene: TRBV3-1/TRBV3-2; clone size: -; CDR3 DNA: TGTGCCAGCAGCCAAGGTCAGGGTTACAATGAGCAGTTCTTC; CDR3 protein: CASSQGQGYNEQFF
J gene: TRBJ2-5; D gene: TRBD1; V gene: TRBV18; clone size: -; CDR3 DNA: TGTGCCAGCTCATCGGACAGGGGCCAAGAGACCCAGTACTTC; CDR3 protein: CASSSDRGQETQYF
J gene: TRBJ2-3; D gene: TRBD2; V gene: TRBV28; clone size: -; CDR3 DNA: TGTGCCAGCAGGACTCCGGGGACTAGCGGGAGGAGCTCGCAGTATTTT; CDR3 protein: CASRTPGTSGRSSQYF
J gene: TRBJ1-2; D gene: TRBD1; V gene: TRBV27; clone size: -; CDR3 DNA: TGTGCCAGCAGTTTAGCCCTACGGACAGGGCGCGCAAATGGCTACACCTTC; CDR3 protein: CASSLALRTGRANGYTF
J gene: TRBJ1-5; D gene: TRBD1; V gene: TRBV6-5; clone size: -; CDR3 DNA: TGTGCCAGCAGTCCAATGGACAGGGAAAATCAGCCCCAGCATTTT; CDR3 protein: CASSPMDRENQPQHF
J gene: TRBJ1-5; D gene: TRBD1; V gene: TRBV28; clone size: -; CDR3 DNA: TGTGCCAGCAGCTTGGGAGGGGGCGGACAGCCCCAGCATTTT; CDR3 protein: CASSLGGGGQPQHF
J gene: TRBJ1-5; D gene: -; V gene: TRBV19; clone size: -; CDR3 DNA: TGTGCCAGTAGTCCCGACAGGTGGGGTAAGCCCCAGCATTTT; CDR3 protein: CASSPDRWGKPQHF
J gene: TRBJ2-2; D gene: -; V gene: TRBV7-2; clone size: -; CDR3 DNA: TGTGCCAGCAGCTTAGACGTAGTGGGATACACCGGGGAGCTGTTTTTT; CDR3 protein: CASSLDVVGYTGELFF
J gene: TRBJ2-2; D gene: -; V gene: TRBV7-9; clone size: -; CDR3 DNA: TGTGCCAGCAGCTTAAATCCGAACACCGGGGAGCTGTTTTTT; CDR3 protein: CASSLNPNTGELFF
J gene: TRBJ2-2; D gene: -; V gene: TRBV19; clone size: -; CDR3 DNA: TGTGCCAGTAGTAACCCGGAAGGCGCGAACACCGGGGAGCTGTTTTTT; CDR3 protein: CASSNPEGANTGELFF
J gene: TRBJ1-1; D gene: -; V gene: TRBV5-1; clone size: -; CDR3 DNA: TGCGCCAGCAGCCGGGGGACCGGCGAAGCTTTCTTT; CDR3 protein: CASSRGTGEAFF
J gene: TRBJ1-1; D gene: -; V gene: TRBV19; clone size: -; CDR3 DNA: TGTGCCAGTAGTCCCAGGGCCGGGGCTGCTGCGAACACTGAAGCTTTCTTT; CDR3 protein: CASSPRAGAAANTEAFF